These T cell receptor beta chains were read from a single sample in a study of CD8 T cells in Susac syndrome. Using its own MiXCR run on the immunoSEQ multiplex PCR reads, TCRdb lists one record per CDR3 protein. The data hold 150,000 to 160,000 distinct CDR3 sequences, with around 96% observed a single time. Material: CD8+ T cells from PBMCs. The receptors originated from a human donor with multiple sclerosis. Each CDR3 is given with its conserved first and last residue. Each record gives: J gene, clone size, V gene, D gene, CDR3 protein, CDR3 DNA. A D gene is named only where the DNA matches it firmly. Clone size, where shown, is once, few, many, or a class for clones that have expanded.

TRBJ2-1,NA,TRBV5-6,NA,CASSLGTISYNEQFF,TGTGCCAGCAGCTTGGGGACCATCTCCTACAATGAGCAGTTCTTC
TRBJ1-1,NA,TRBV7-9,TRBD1,CASSFPQGANTEAFF,TGTGCCAGCAGCTTCCCCCAGGGGGCGAACACTGAAGCTTTCTTT
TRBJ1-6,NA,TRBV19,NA,CASSMVRDRDSPLHF,TGTGCCAGTAGTATGGTGAGAGACAGAGATTCACCCCTCCACTTT
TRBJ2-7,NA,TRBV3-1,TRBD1,CASSPGQGPRYEQYF,TGTGCCAGCAGCCCCGGACAGGGTCCCCGCTACGAGCAGTACTTC
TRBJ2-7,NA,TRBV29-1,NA,CSALGGNNYEQYF,TGCAGCGCTCTAGGTGGGAATAACTACGAGCAGTACTTC
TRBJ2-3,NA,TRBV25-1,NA,CASSERWGSTDTQYF,TGTGCCAGCAGTGAAAGGTGGGGTAGCACAGATACGCAGTATTTT
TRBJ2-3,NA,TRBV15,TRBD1,CATRRQGVTDTQYF,TGTGCCACTCGCCGACAGGGCGTTACAGATACGCAGTATTTT
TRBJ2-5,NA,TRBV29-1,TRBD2,CSGWTRETQYF,TGCAGCGGATGGACTAGAGAGACCCAGTACTTC
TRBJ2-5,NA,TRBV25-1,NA,CASGEGRIETQYF,TGTGCCAGCGGGGAAGGACGGATAGAGACCCAGTACTTC
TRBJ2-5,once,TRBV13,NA,CASSYSQETQYF,TGTGCCAGCAGTTATTCTCAGGAGACCCAGTACTTC
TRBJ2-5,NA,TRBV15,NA,CATSRAGTATGGTQYF,TGTGCCACCAGCAGAGCTGGGACAGCAACCGGGGGGACCCAGTACTTC
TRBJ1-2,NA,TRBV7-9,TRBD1,CASSFLRQGYRSPSGYTF,TGTGCCAGCAGCTTCTTGAGACAGGGATATAGGAGTCCGAGTGGCTACACCTTC
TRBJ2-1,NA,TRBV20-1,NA,CSATGSPNEQFF,TGCAGTGCTACAGGGTCTCCCAATGAGCAGTTCTTC
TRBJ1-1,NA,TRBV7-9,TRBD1,CASSLGDRGEAFF,TGTGCCAGCAGCTTAGGGGACAGAGGAGAAGCTTTCTTT
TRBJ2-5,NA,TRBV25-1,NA,CASSEGHGGETQYF,TGTGCCAGCAGTGAGGGACACGGAGGGGAGACCCAGTACTTC
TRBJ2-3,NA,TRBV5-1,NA,CASGGPRPTDTQYF,TGCGCCAGCGGGGGGCCTCGACCCACAGATACGCAGTATTTT
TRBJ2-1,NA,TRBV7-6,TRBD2,CASSSLAGPVYNEQFF,TGTGCCAGCAGCTCCCTAGCGGGGCCCGTATACAATGAGCAGTTCTTC
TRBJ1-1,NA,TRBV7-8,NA,CASRSQASPEAFF,TGTGCCAGCAGATCGCAGGCATCCCCCGAAGCTTTCTTT
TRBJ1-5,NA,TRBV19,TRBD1,CASSNDRGNQPQHF,TGTGCCAGTAGTAATGACAGGGGGAATCAGCCCCAGCATTTT
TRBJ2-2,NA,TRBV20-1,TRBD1,CSARSGPRDRGSSGELFF,TGCAGTGCTAGAAGTGGGCCCCGGGACAGGGGGTCTTCCGGGGAGCTGTTTTTT
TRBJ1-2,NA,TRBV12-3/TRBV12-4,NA,CATEPAGRSYGYTF,TGTGCCACGGAACCCGCGGGACGGTCCTATGGCTACACCTTC
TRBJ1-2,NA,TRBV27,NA,CASGKASYGYTF,TGTGCCAGCGGGAAGGCCTCTTATGGCTACACCTTC
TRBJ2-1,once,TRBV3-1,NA,CASSQVGGGTGPSYNEQFF,TGTGCCAGCAGCCAAGTTGGTGGGGGGACCGGGCCCTCCTACAATGAGCAGTTCTTC
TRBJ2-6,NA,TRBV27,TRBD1,CASSLYVQGAAGANVLTF,TGTGCCAGCAGTTTATACGTACAGGGGGCGGCCGGGGCCAACGTCCTGACTTTC
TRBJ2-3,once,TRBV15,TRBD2,CATSRLAGATDTQYF,TGTGCCACCAGCAGACTAGCGGGGGCCACAGATACGCAGTATTTT
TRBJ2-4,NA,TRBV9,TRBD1,CASSPQGATKNIQYF,TGTGCCAGCAGCCCCCAGGGGGCTACCAAAAACATTCAGTACTTC
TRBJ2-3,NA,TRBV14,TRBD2,CASSQGAGRKDTQYF,TGTGCCAGCAGCCAAGGAGCGGGGCGGAAAGATACGCAGTATTTT
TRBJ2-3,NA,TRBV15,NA,CATSRLDTQYF,TGTGCCACCAGCAGATTAGATACGCAGTATTTT
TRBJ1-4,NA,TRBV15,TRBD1,CATSATTGGGEKLFF,TGTGCCACCAGCGCAACGACAGGGGGTGGGGAAAAACTGTTTTTT
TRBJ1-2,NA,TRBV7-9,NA,CASSQGTASNANYGYTF,TGTGCCAGCAGCCAAGGGACGGCCAGTAACGCTAACTATGGCTACACCTTC
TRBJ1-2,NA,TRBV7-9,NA,CASSSTGSDYGYTF,TGTGCCAGCAGCTCCACAGGGAGTGACTATGGCTACACCTTC
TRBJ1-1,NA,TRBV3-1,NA,CASSQDRGGHTEAFF,TGTGCCAGCAGCCAAGATCGGGGAGGACATACTGAAGCTTTCTTT